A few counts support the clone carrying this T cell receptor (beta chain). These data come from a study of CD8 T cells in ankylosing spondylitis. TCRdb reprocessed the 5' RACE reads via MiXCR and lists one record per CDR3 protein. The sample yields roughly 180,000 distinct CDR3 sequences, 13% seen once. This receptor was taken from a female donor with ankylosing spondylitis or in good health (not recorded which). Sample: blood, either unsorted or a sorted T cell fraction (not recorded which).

CDR3 sequence reads: CASSLEVGAIRNQPQHF. CDR3 nucleotide sequence: TGTGCCAGCAGCTTAGAGGTAGGGGCGATCCGCAATCAGCCCCAGCATTTT. The rearrangement links TRBV11-2 to TRBJ1-5; TRBD1 might be the D (5 bases). The CDR3 totals 17 residues. Germline lookup yields CDR1 SGHAT and CDR2 FQNNGV. The V and J ends lost 0 bases and 2 bases respectively, with 14 bases between them.